This T cell receptor (beta chain) was profiled in a study of CD8 T cells in Susac syndrome (dated by TCRdb to about 2019). About the investigation overall: Repertoire sequencing was used to test whether CD8+ T cell activation and differentiation in Susac syndrome was antigen driven. Beyond this particular receptor, the publication reports: The TCR sequencing and HLA analysis was acknowledged to have included a relatively small number of individuals.

Peripheral blood CD8+ and CD4+ T cells from healthy donors, Susac syndrome patients and multiple sclerosis patients were profiled by high-throughput TCR beta sequencing. Healthy donors were included as age- and sex-matched controls. Bulk CD8+ and CD4+ T cells were purified by magnetic negative isolation, while CD8+ TEMRA cells were enriched using FACS. Blood was drawn into EDTA tubes, processed within 24 hours, and PBMCs were isolated by density gradient centrifugation. PBMCs intended for TCR sequencing were cryopreserved in liquid nitrogen and were subsequently thawed in a 37 degrees C water bath. The sorted or isolated CD4+, CD8+ and CD8+ TEMRA cells had a purity of 90% or higher. RNA was extracted with the RNeasy kit and roughly 0.5 to 1 ug was reverse transcribed using random hexamers. TCR beta CDR3 regions were amplified with the immunoSEQ multiplex PCR assay covering 54 Vbeta and 13 Jbeta segments. To correct PCR amplification bias, a synthetic template baseline was used for both primer optimization and computational correction. On the study's bioinformatics: Reads were assigned to V, D and J genes according to IMGT and analyzed in immunoSEQ Analyzer, with only productive sequences retained. Clonality was calculated as one minus the Shannon entropy normalized by log2 of the number of productive unique sequences. For each patient and control, public and private clones were evaluated among the 100 most prevalent clones. Clones were defined as Susac-specific when absent from the healthy and MS cohorts, from roughly 1,100 published viral clones and from other ImmuneACCESS disease sequences. TCRdb took the public reads, trimmed them with fastp at Q25, ran MiXCR for clone calling and kept in-frame beta chains. A single entry per CDR3 protein holds the most common genes and DNA from its merged rows. It is TCRdb's table, rather than the study itself, that gives the V and J calls and clone size. Counted in this sample were around 190,000 distinct CDR3 sequences; roughly 95% of them appeared once. The ten top clones hold around 0.093% of the sample.

V has 11 bases trimmed and J has 4 bases trimmed; junction bases matching no gene number 12. From the cysteine up to the phenylalanine, the CDR3 has a length of 15 residues. Kept here is only the CDR3 DNA, which spans 45 bases and is read in frame from base 1. The germline V gene encodes CDR1 SEHNR and CDR2 FQNEAQ (reference sequence). Concerning this clonotype: The antigen this receptor binds is unknown. Base quality data are lacking; no much larger clone is found one base away.

Sequencing used CD4+ T cells from PBMCs. The chain joins TRBV7-9 to TRBJ2-3, with 10 middle bases fitting TRBD2. This clonotype was sampled from a human donor in good health. The sequence in DNA is TGTGCCCTAAACACAATTAGCGGGGGGCCAGATACGCAGTATTTT. Translated, this is CALNTISGGPDTQYF.